Each of the 19 T cell receptor beta chains below was sequenced from the same sample in a study of cytomegalovirus exposure and HLA in healthy donors. The PCR made use of 60 Vbeta and 13 Jbeta primers. The method was immunoSEQ multiplex PCR; TCRdb's version includes in-frame clones alone and lacks a portion of them. This table holds roughly 150,000 clones, roughly 82% found once. Sequenced input: PBMCs. These TCRs come from a man younger than 45 in good health and CMV-seropositive.

This clone was detected only a few times. The chain recombines TRBV21-1 with TRBJ2-1; the D call TRBD2 from the table was never checked on the DNA. TRBV21-1 is recorded as a pseudogene. The CDR3 runs 15 residues. CDR3 nucleotide sequence: TGTGCCAGCATTCATCCTAATAGCTCCTACAATGAGCAGTTCTTC. Amino acids: CASIHPNSSYNEQFF.

CDR3 sequence: CASSFRLRGTDTQYF. In DNA, the CDR3 is TGTGCCAGCAGCTTCCGACTTCGAGGCACAGATACGCAGTATTTT. This chain links TRBV7-2 with TRBJ2-3; D is undetermined. Trimming removed 3 bases from V and 1 base from J, with 11 bases in between. CDR1 and CDR2 from the germline V gene are SGHTA and FQGNSA. The CDR3 totals 15 residues.

The rearrangement joins TRBV5-1 to TRBJ2-7, with D perhaps TRBD2 (6 bases). This CDR3 region has 14 residues. Germline values: CDR1 SGHRS, CDR2 YFSETQ. Trimming removed 4 bases at V and 2 bases at J, with 13 bases between. This CDR3 reads CASSGGTLTYEQYF. DNA of the CDR3: TGCGCCAGCAGCGGAGGGACTCTCACCTACGAGCAGTACTTC.

This chain connects TRBV6-4 to TRBJ2-3, with TRBD2 matching 9 bases. The CDR3 has 15 amino acids. Germline V CDR1 and CDR2: MRHNA, SNTAGT. The trim removed 0 bases at V and 4 bases at J, leaving 2 bases unmatched. The CDR3 region has the DNA TGTGCCAGCAGTGACTCAGCGGGGGGCCCAGATACGCAGTATTTT. Amino acid sequence: CASSDSAGGPDTQYF.

The V call is TRBV4-1, the J call TRBJ2-1; 7 positions agree with TRBD2. Germline values: CDR1 MGHRA, CDR2 YSYEKL. The CDR3 runs to 15 residues. J lost 9 bases, V lost 2 bases, and 10 bases had no gene match. CDR3 residues: CASSQPGGRRGEQFF. CDR3 DNA sequence: TGCGCCAGCAGCCAACCGGGAGGCCGAAGGGGTGAGCAGTTCTTC.

The V call is TRBV6-5, the J call TRBJ2-7; 11 bases align to TRBD2. CDR1 and CDR2 from the germline V gene are MNHEY and SVGAGI. V dropped 0 bases and J dropped 2; count of bases not matched to a gene: 0. CDR3 length equals 15 residues. CDR3: CASSYSSGGAYEQYF. The CDR3 nucleotides are TGTGCCAGCAGTTACTCTAGCGGGGGGGCCTACGAGCAGTACTTC.

The genes are TRBV4-1 and TRBJ2-1; D is unclear. Germline loops: CDR1 MGHRA, CDR2 YSYEKL. Trimming left V 1 base short and J 3 bases short, with 4 bases between. This CDR3 comprises 13 residues. In DNA, the CDR3 is TGCGCCAGCAGCCAAGCGTACTACAATGAGCAGTTCTTC. Its protein is CASSQAYYNEQFF.

The V and J genes are TRBV30 and TRBJ1-1; D remains unclear. The CDR3 extends over 13 amino acids. Trimming pared 0 bases from V and 5 bases from J, leaving 10 bases between. Germline CDR1 GTSNPN, CDR2 SVGIG (reference sequence). CDR3 protein: CAWSVHGGTEAFF. The CDR3 DNA reads TGTGCCTGGAGTGTACATGGCGGGACTGAAGCTTTCTTT.

This clone was counted a few times. V and J are TRBV6-4 and TRBJ2-2, with no clear D. The CDR3 sequence is 14 residues long. Trimming removed 11 bases at V and 0 bases at J, with 13 bases between. Germline V gene lookup returns CDR1 MRHNA and CDR2 SNTAGT. CDR3 coding DNA: TGTGCCGGAAATCAGGTCACGAACACCGGGGAGCTGTTTTTT. Its protein product is CAGNQVTNTGELFF.

The chain employs TRBV6-1 and TRBJ1-1, with 11 nucleotides matching TRBD1. V was pared by 5 bases and J by 1 base, with 12 bases of the junction left unmatched. CDR1 is MNHNS and CDR2 is SASEGT in the germline V gene. The CDR3 is 18 amino acids. The CDR3 region has the DNA TGTGCCAGCAGTAAAGACCTCGGACAGGGGGCAGGGAACACTGAAGCTTTCTTT. Residues: CASSKDLGQGAGNTEAFF.

This clone was counted a single time. V is TRBV19 and J is TRBJ1-2; TRBD1 matches 7 bases. Germline-derived CDR1 and CDR2 are LNHDA and SQIVND (reference sequence). V shed 0 bases, J shed 4 bases, and the junction held 2 bases outside the gene matches. The CDR3 spans 14 residues. In DNA form, the CDR3 reads TGTGCCAGTAGTATAGAAAGGACAGGCTATGGCTACACCTTC. Translated, it gives CASSIERTGYGYTF.

The chain is built from TRBV9 and TRBJ2-7, with TRBD2 identical over 14 bases. Germline V gene data show CDR1 as SGDLS and CDR2 as YYNGEE. The CDR3 is made up of 16 amino acids. J was trimmed by 5 bases and V by 3 bases; bases with no gene match: 7. The chain's CDR3 is CASSEGTSGRIDEQYF. CDR3 DNA: TGTGCCAGCAGCGAGGGGACTAGCGGGAGAATCGACGAGCAGTACTTC.

This chain connects TRBV7-2 to TRBJ2-5, with TRBD1 matching over 7 bases. Trimming took 5 bases from V and 4 from J; bases not matched to a gene: 13. This CDR3 has 16 residues. Per germline, CDR1 SGHTA and CDR2 FQGNSA. The CDR3 sequence is CASSPSPYNRGETQYF. In DNA, the CDR3 is TGTGCCAGCAGCCCTTCCCCATATAACAGGGGAGAGACCCAGTACTTC.

This clone was detected only once. V gene TRBV18 combines with J gene TRBJ2-3; 8 bases agree with TRBD2. With V trimmed by 5 bases and J by 8 bases, 6 bases remained unmatched. The CDR3 covers 13 residues. Germline lookup yields CDR1 KGHSH and CDR2 LQKENI. The CDR3 reads CASSTGGRFTQYF. CDR3 DNA sequence: TGTGCCAGCTCAACGGGGGGGCGTTTTACGCAGTATTTT. Full variable domain (rest looked up from reference TRBV18 and TRBJ2-3): NAGVMQNPRHLVRRRGQEARLRCSPMKGHSHVYWYRQLPEEGLKFMVYLQKENIIDESGMPKERFSAEFPKEGPSILRIQQVVRGDSAAYFCASSTGGRFTQYFGPGTRLTVL.

This rearrangement joins TRBV2 to TRBJ1-1, with unresolved D. The CDR3 spans 13 residues. Germline lookup yields CDR1 SNHLY and CDR2 FYNNEI. Trimming took off 6 bases at V and 11 bases at J, with 19 bases between the two ends. The CDR3 bases are TGTGCCAGCAGGGACGGGGATGTGGGAAGGGCTTTCTTT. It translates to CASRDGDVGRAFF.

V is TRBV19 and J is TRBJ1-1, with unresolved D. Germline CDR1 reads LNHDA; CDR2 reads SQIVND (reference sequence). The V and J ends lost 8 bases and 3 bases respectively, with 13 bases between them. This CDR3 is built from 13 residues. The CDR3 protein is CASGGWRDTEAFF. The CDR3 DNA sequence: TGTGCCAGTGGCGGGTGGCGGGACACTGAAGCTTTCTTT. The variable domain in full, completed from reference TRBV19 and TRBJ1-1, reads DGGITQSPKYLFRKEGQNVTLSCEQNLNHDAMYWYRQDPGQGLRLIYYSQIVNDFQKGDIAEGYSVSREKKESFPLTVTSAQKNPTAFYLCASGGWRDTEAFFGQGTRLTVV.

The rearrangement links TRBV27 to TRBJ2-5; 10 bases align to TRBD2. V dropped 3 bases and J dropped 4; count of bases not matched to a gene: 2. CDR1 is MNHEY, CDR2 SMNVEV, per germline (reference sequence). This CDR3 is built from 14 residues. In nucleotides, the CDR3 is TGTGCCAGCAGTTTTTCTAGCGGGGGAGAGACCCAGTACTTC. Translated, it gives CASSFSSGGETQYF.

The gene calls are TRBV5-1 and TRBJ2-2, with D possibly being TRBD1 (5 bases). The V gene's germline CDR1 is SGHRS and CDR2 YFSETQ. The ends were cut back, 0 bases at V and 6 bases at J, with 18 bases in the middle. CDR3 length: 17 amino acids. CDR3 DNA: TGCGCCAGCAGCTTGGCTACCGGGTCCCAGGGCGCCGGGGAGCTGTTTTTT. Translating gives CASSLATGSQGAGELFF.

V usage is TRBV7-9 and J usage is TRBJ2-2, with TRBD2 matching over 13 bases. Germline assignment: CDR1 SEHNR and CDR2 FQNEAQ (reference sequence). CDR3 length: 15 amino acids. V lost 7 bases and J lost 8; bases outside the gene matches: 7. CDR3 sequence (DNA): TGTGCCAGCATCCATCGACTAGCGGGAGGTGGGGAGCTGTTTTTT. This codes for CASIHRLAGGGELFF.